Following are 30 T cell receptor beta chains from one sample sequenced in a study of control samples from healthy donors and cancer patients (TCRdb year 2020). Libraries were constructed by the immunoSEQ multiplex PCR assay. TCRdb retrieved this table from immuneACCESS and kept in-frame rearrangements only. Not all clones are present; in checked studies, unresolved V genes account for under half, and no reason is known for the remainder. The sample contains some 82,000 clones, approximately 89% of them found a single time. 20% to 25% of the sample lies in the top ten. The sequenced material came from blood. Every receptor here comes from a man over 45 in good health.

The chain has TRBV3-1 (or the pseudogene TRBV3-2) and TRBJ2-5; no clear D gene. The CDR3 contains 13 residues. In germline, CDR1 is LGHDT, CDR2 YNNKEL (reference sequence). V lost 5 bases, J lost 2 bases, and 9 bases lay in between. This chain's CDR3 is CASSGPGQETQYF. The CDR3 region has the DNA TGTGCCAGCAGCGGACCCGGGCAAGAGACCCAGTACTTC.

The chain couples TRBV6-6 to TRBJ2-5; D not certain. Between the trimmed V and J ends, which lost 0 bases and 6 bases, there was a span of 11 bases. CDR1 and CDR2 from the germline V gene are MNHNY and SVGAGI (reference sequence). The CDR3 extends over 14 amino acids. Here the CDR3 DNA reads TGTGCCAGCAGTTACTCGAGCTCCACCAAGACCCAGTACTTC. Protein sequence: CASSYSSSTKTQYF.

CDR3 sequence reads: CASSGGLAVTDTQYF. The CDR3 region has the DNA TGTGCCAGCAGCGGGGGACTAGCGGTCACAGATACGCAGTATTTT. The chain links TRBV3-1 (or the pseudogene TRBV3-2) to TRBJ2-3, with 11 nucleotides matching TRBD2. The ends lost 5 bases at V and 2 bases at J; junction bases unmatched: 3. CDR3 length: 15 residues. Germline lookup yields CDR1 LGHDT and CDR2 YNNKEL (reference sequence).

This clone has only one observation. The rearrangement joins TRBV28 to TRBJ1-2; D uncertain. Trimming removed 6 bases from V and 7 bases from J, with 12 bases in between. Germline V gives CDR1 MDHEN, CDR2 SYDVKM. This CDR3 has 12 residues. CDR3 nucleotides: TGTGCCAGCAGGCAGAACCTCGGTGGCTACACCTTC. Translated: CASRQNLGGYTF.

V and J are TRBV4-3 and TRBJ1-4; D is unresolved. Germline loops: CDR1 LGHNA, CDR2 YSLEER. There are 15 residues in the CDR3. Trimming left V 1 base short and J 8 bases short, with 14 bases between. The CDR3 here is CASSQGAGPGEKLFF. In DNA, the CDR3 is TGCGCCAGCAGCCAAGGGGCCGGGCCGGGGGAAAAACTGTTTTTT.

The sample holds a few counts of this clone. The junction departs from germline at one end; a sequencing error may be responsible. The chain employs TRBV2 and TRBJ1-2; D ambiguous. The length of the CDR3 is 11 residues. Germline CDR1 and CDR2: SNHLY and FYNNEI. Written as DNA, the CDR3 is TGTGCCAGCACCCCTGGCGGTCCTGGGGCCTTC. Translated: CASTPGGPGAF.

This rearrangement joins TRBV29-1 to TRBJ1-2, with TRBD1 as a possible D gene (6 bases). Per germline, CDR1 SQVTM and CDR2 ANQGSEA. This CDR3 spans 12 amino acids. Trimming left V 2 bases short and J 7 bases short, with 11 bases between. CDR3 DNA: TGCAGCGTTGAAACAGGGTTGGGTGGCTACACCTTC. Its protein is CSVETGLGGYTF. Full variable domain (missing parts from reference TRBV29-1 and TRBJ1-2): SAVISQKPSRDICQRGTSLTIQCQVDSQVTMMFWYRQQPGQSLTLIATANQGSEATYESGFVIDKFPISRPNLTFSTLTVSNMSPEDSSIYLCSVETGLGGYTFGSGTRLTVV.

V gene TRBV14 combines with J gene TRBJ2-7; no reliable D call. Trimming took off 7 bases at V and 0 bases at J, with 10 bases between the two ends. The CDR3 extends over 13 amino acids. Germline V lookup: CDR1 SGHDN, CDR2 FVKESK. DNA of the CDR3: TGTGCCAGCAATCAGATCCTCTCCTACGAGCAGTACTTC. Its translation: CASNQILSYEQYF.

The chain links TRBV5-5 to TRBJ1-2; the D gene is possibly TRBD1 (6 bases). CDR1 and CDR2 from the germline V gene are SGHKS and YYEKEE (reference sequence). CDR3 length equals 14 residues. V lost 0 bases to trimming and J lost 5 bases, with 11 bases between them. The CDR3: CASSLAGGEYGYTF. CDR3 in DNA: TGTGCCAGCAGCTTGGCCGGGGGCGAGTATGGCTACACCTTC.

The chain recombines TRBV29-1 with TRBJ2-1; no clear D gene. V lost 3 bases and J lost 7, with 7 bases in between. The CDR3 sequence is 11 residues long. In germline, CDR1 is SQVTM, CDR2 ANQGSEA. CDR3 amino acids: CSVEEWNEQFF. The CDR3 DNA follows: TGCAGCGTTGAGGAATGGAATGAGCAGTTCTTC.

The chain employs TRBV4-3 and TRBJ1-2, with 7 bases matching TRBD1. CDR1 LGHNA and CDR2 YSLEER come from the germline V gene. V trimming: 0 bases; J trimming: 3 bases; junction bases outside the gene matches: 4. This CDR3 comprises 15 residues. The CDR3 sequence: CASSQDRTGDYGYTF. CDR3 nucleotides: TGCGCCAGCAGCCAAGATCGAACAGGGGACTATGGCTACACCTTC.

The chain links TRBV5-4 to TRBJ2-5, with a weak D call TRBD1 (5 bases). The CDR3 totals 15 residues. V dropped 4 bases and J dropped 4 bases, with 17 bases sitting between them. Germline-derived CDR1 and CDR2 are SGHNT and YYREEE (reference sequence). This CDR3 is CASSRKQGMGETQYF. The CDR3, as DNA: TGTGCCAGCAGCCGGAAGCAGGGTATGGGAGAGACCCAGTACTTC.

J is TRBJ2-1 and V is TRBV21-1; the DNA was not used to check the table's D call, TRBD2. TRBV21-1 is given as a pseudogene. This CDR3 is 16 amino acids long. The CDR3 is CASSKGWLAADNEQFF. The CDR3 nucleotides are TGTGCCAGCAGCAAAGGCTGGCTAGCGGCGGACAATGAGCAGTTCTTC.

The V and J genes are TRBV24-1 and TRBJ1-4; 7 positions match TRBD1. CDR1 and CDR2 (germline): KGHDR, SFDVKD. This CDR3 comprises 15 residues. V gave up 5 bases and J gave up 7 bases; unmatched junction bases: 9. The CDR3: CATSGREGASEKLFF. In DNA, the CDR3 is TGTGCCACCAGTGGCCGGGAGGGGGCATCTGAAAAACTGTTTTTT.

This clone was found once. This chain uses TRBV15 with TRBJ2-1; D possibly uses TRBD1 or TRBD2 (5 bases each). Trimming took off 0 bases at V and 3 bases at J, with 9 bases between the two ends. The CDR3 has 15 amino acids. Germline V CDR1 and CDR2: LNHNV, YYDKDF (reference sequence). The CDR3 here is CATSRDGTGYNEQFF. DNA of the CDR3: TGTGCCACCAGCAGAGATGGGACGGGCTACAATGAGCAGTTCTTC.

There are a few counts of this clone. The chain is built from TRBV4-1 and TRBJ2-7, with TRBD2 matching over 9 bases. Germline V gene lookup returns CDR1 MGHRA and CDR2 YSYEKL. V lost 5 bases and J lost 1; bases outside the gene matches: 3. The CDR3 runs 14 residues. The CDR3 loop reads CASSNGLASYEQYF. For the CDR3, the DNA is TGCGCCAGCAGCAACGGACTAGCGTCCTACGAGCAGTACTTC.

The chain links TRBV7-3 to TRBJ2-1, with D perhaps being TRBD1 or TRBD2 (5 bases each). The CDR3 is 12 residues long. Germline lookup yields CDR1 SGHTA and CDR2 FQGTGA. V was clipped by 4 bases and J by 8 bases, with 9 bases between them. CDR3 in DNA: TGTGCCAGCAGCTGGGACGGCGATGAGCAGTTCTTC. Translating it yields CASSWDGDEQFF.

This sequence joins TRBV25-1 and TRBJ2-3; 7 bases match TRBD1. This CDR3 is built from 15 residues. V lost 5 bases, J lost 0 bases, and 5 bases stayed unmatched. CDR1 and CDR2 (germline): MGHDK, SYGVNS. The CDR3 is CASSKGAASTDTQYF. For the CDR3, the DNA is TGTGCCAGCAGTAAGGGGGCCGCTAGCACAGATACGCAGTATTTT.

The CDR3 sequence is CASSYSRGVETQYF. CDR3 nucleotide sequence: TGTGCCAGCAGTTACTCCCGGGGGGTGGAGACCCAGTACTTC. The rearrangement joins TRBV6-6 to TRBJ2-5, with TRBD2 identical over 7 bases. The V gene end was trimmed by 0 bases and the J gene end by 5 bases; junction bases not matched to a gene: 3. The CDR3 has 14 amino acids. From germline, CDR1 is MNHNY and CDR2 SVGAGI (reference sequence).

This clone was found once. The chain joins TRBV4-2 to TRBJ2-7; TRBD1 matches 7 bases. The V gene end was trimmed by 4 bases and the J gene end by 4 bases; junction bases not matched to a gene: 1. The CDR3 is 12 residues long. Germline V lookup: CDR1 LGHNA, CDR2 YNFKEQ. This chain's CDR3 is CASSLTGYEQYF. The CDR3 DNA reads as TGTGCCAGCAGCCTGACAGGGTACGAGCAGTACTTC.

The chain carries TRBV5-1 and TRBJ2-1, with D perhaps being TRBD1 or TRBD2 (5 bases each). Trimming cost V 7 bases and J 8 bases, with 16 bases left between them. This CDR3 comprises 13 residues. Looked up from germline, CDR1 is SGHRS and CDR2 is YFSETQ. CDR3 loop: CASGEGNSDEQFF. The CDR3, as DNA: TGCGCCAGCGGTGAGGGGAATTCGGATGAGCAGTTCTTC.

This chain links TRBV29-1 with TRBJ1-2, with no clear D. Germline-derived CDR1 and CDR2 are SQVTM and ANQGSEA. With 5 bases removed from V and 2 bases from J, the gap between germline ends came to 6 bases. This CDR3 spans 11 amino acids. The CDR3 region is CSVWQNYGYTF. The CDR3, as DNA: TGCAGCGTTTGGCAGAACTATGGCTACACCTTC.

The J gene is TRBJ2-7, the V gene TRBV14; D gene unclear. This CDR3 is built from 15 residues. CDR1 and CDR2 from the germline V gene are SGHDN and FVKESK. The V end lost 0 bases, the J end lost 2 bases, and 11 bases lay between the germline ends. CDR3 amino acids: CASSQEPLLTYEQYF. DNA of the CDR3: TGTGCCAGCAGCCAAGAACCGTTGTTGACCTACGAGCAGTACTTC.

The genes are TRBV7-2 and TRBJ2-3, with 13 positions matching TRBD2. Germline V gives CDR1 SGHTA, CDR2 FQGNSA. Trimming took 1 base from V and 1 from J; bases not matched to a gene: 5. CDR3 length: 18 amino acids. CDR3 region: CASSLELAGGPGTDTQYF. The CDR3 DNA is TGTGCCAGCAGCTTAGAACTAGCGGGGGGGCCTGGCACAGATACGCAGTATTTT.

This clone was counted a few times. The chain employs TRBV11-1 and TRBJ1-1; 7 positions agree with TRBD1. The V and J ends lost 5 bases and 7 bases, in that order; junction bases with no gene match: 7. This CDR3 comprises 13 residues. The V gene's germline CDR1 is SGHAT and CDR2 FQDESV (reference sequence). The CDR3, as DNA: TGTGCCAGCAGCGTAAACAGGGGAGGTGAAGCTTTCTTT. Its translation is CASSVNRGGEAFF. The full variable domain, its missing parts supplied by reference TRBV11-1 and TRBJ1-1, is EAEVAQSPRYKITEKSQAVAFWCDPISGHATLYWYRQILGQGPELLVQFQDESVVDDSQLPKDRFSAERLKGVDSTLKIQPAELGDSAMYLCASSVNRGGEAFFGQGTRLTVV.

This chain uses TRBV21-1 with TRBJ2-5. TRBV21-1 is described as a pseudogene. CDR3 size: 16 residues. CDR3 sequence reads: CASSKDQEPIQETQYF. The CDR3 nucleotides are TGTGCCAGCAGCAAAGATCAGGAGCCGATCCAAGAGACCCAGTACTTC.

The chain has TRBV10-1 and TRBJ2-5; 11 bases agree with TRBD2. Unmatched junction bases numbered 6, after V lost 3 bases and J lost 0 bases. Germline CDR1 and CDR2: WNHNN and SYGVQD (reference sequence). The CDR3 totals 17 residues. CDR3 sequence (DNA): TGCGCCAGCAGTGAAGGGCTAGCGGGGGGAAACCAAGAGACCCAGTACTTC. This gives the protein CASSEGLAGGNQETQYF.

As DNA, the CDR3 is TGTGCCAGCAGTTTAAGACGGGGCACAGGGGGCGAAAGGAATCAGCCCCAGCATTTT. It yields the protein CASSLRRGTGGERNQPQHF. The chain has TRBV27 and TRBJ1-5; 9 bases fit TRBD1. This CDR3 comprises 19 residues. V was pared by 2 bases and J by 4 bases, with 15 bases of the junction left unmatched. Germline CDR1 reads MNHEY; CDR2 reads SMNVEV (reference sequence).

The chain couples TRBV10-2 to TRBJ1-1, with TRBD1 as a possible D gene (5 bases). This CDR3 contains 12 residues. The germline CDR1 and CDR2 sequences are WSHSY and SAAADI. V lost 5 bases and J 4 bases, leaving 8 bases between the germline ends. The DNA for the CDR3 is TGCGCCAGCAGTTGGCAGGGCACTGAAGCTTTCTTT. It codes for CASSWQGTEAFF.

In its sample, this clone was seen a few times. The rearrangement links TRBV15 to TRBJ2-1; maybe TRBD2 (6 bases). Germline values: CDR1 LNHNV, CDR2 YYDKDF (reference sequence). CDR3 length: 18 residues. The V end was cut by 1 base, the J end by 4 bases, with 20 bases between. CDR3 DNA sequence: TGTGCCACCAGCAGAGGCACCGAGGGGCGGGGACCATACAATGAGCAGTTCTTC. It codes for CATSRGTEGRGPYNEQFF.